The 27 T cell receptor beta chains presented below share a single source sample, sequenced in a study of a mutant IDH1 vaccine in newly diagnosed glioma. Time point: week 5, during vaccination. Doses comprised 300 ug of mutant IDH1 20-mer peptide each, plus topical imiquimod. Sequenced by immunoSEQ multiplex PCR; TCRdb stores in-frame clones only, minus some. The sample has under 70,000 clones, about 80% seen once. For these TCRs, the target antigens are not known. Specimen: PBMCs, collected from a glioma patient whose treatment included an IDH1 peptide vaccine. Source of these receptors: a man between 25 and 39 years old with glioma.

The chain couples TRBV18 to TRBJ1-4; no clear D gene. Trimming took 3 bases from V and 5 from J, leaving 16 bases between them. CDR1 is KGHSH, CDR2 LQKENI, per germline. The CDR3 extends over 16 amino acids. CDR3 residues: CASSPSDGLLNEKLFF. The CDR3, as DNA: TGTGCCAGCTCACCTTCGGATGGACTTCTGAATGAAAAACTGTTTTTT.

This clone was counted only a few times. This chain links TRBV2 with TRBJ1-1; D remains unclear. Germline-derived CDR1 and CDR2 are SNHLY and FYNNEI. This CDR3 contains 12 residues. Trimming cost V 8 bases and J 2 bases, with 9 bases left between them. DNA of the CDR3: TGTGCCAGCTCTGCTATAAACACTGAAGCTTTCTTT. Protein product: CASSAINTEAFF.

The chain has TRBV5-1 and TRBJ1-1; D is ambiguous. The CDR3 extends over 13 amino acids. Trimming took 1 base from V and 1 from J, leaving 5 bases between them. Germline V gene sequence: CDR1 SGHRS, CDR2 YFSETQ. The CDR3 bases are TGCGCCAGCAGCTTGATTGAGAACACTGAAGCTTTCTTT. Its translation: CASSLIENTEAFF.

This clone was observed a handful of times. The J gene is TRBJ1-5, the V gene TRBV6-5, with D tentatively TRBD1 (5 bases). This CDR3 has 13 amino acids. Trimming stripped 10 bases from V and 4 bases from J, with 14 bases between. From germline, CDR1 is MNHEY and CDR2 SVGAGI. The CDR3: CATGGVSNQPQHF. DNA for the CDR3: TGTGCCACTGGGGGAGTATCAAATCAGCCCCAGCATTTT.

The rearrangement uses TRBV28 and TRBJ1-1; 11 bases map to TRBD1. The CDR3 runs to 15 residues. The J segment lost 4 bases and the V segment lost 5 bases, leaving 6 bases of the junction unmatched. Germline V gene data show CDR1 as MDHEN and CDR2 as SYDVKM. The CDR3 protein is CASSGPGQGGTEAFF. The CDR3 DNA follows: TGTGCCAGCAGTGGCCCGGGACAGGGGGGCACTGAAGCTTTCTTT.

This chain links TRBV5-5 with TRBJ2-3; tentative D call: TRBD2 (6 bases). Germline CDR1 reads SGHKS; CDR2 reads YYEKEE (reference sequence). The CDR3 is 17 residues long. The V end lost 4 bases, the J end lost 0 bases, and 18 bases lay between the germline ends. The CDR3 nucleotides are TGTGCCAGCAGCCCGGGAGTCAGGGATCCTAGCACAGATACGCAGTATTTT. This codes for CASSPGVRDPSTDTQYF.

V and J are TRBV27 and TRBJ1-2, with D perhaps matching TRBD1 (5 bases). Germline values: CDR1 MNHEY, CDR2 SMNVEV (reference sequence). The CDR3 length is 14 residues. V was shortened by 3 bases and J by 5 bases, with 13 bases between the two germline ends. The CDR3 loop reads CASSFSAQGYGYTF. Written as DNA, the CDR3 is TGTGCCAGCAGTTTTTCGGCGCAGGGTTATGGCTACACCTTC.

The chain combines TRBV7-9 with TRBJ2-5; TRBD2 agrees at 8 bases. The DNA matches TRBJ2-7 better at its end, which makes the J call doubtful. Germline CDR1 is SEHNR and CDR2 is FQNEAQ (reference sequence). CDR3 length equals 15 residues. The CDR3, as DNA: TGTGCCAGCAGCGCCACTGGACTAGCCTCCTACGAGCAGTACTTC. Its protein is CASSATGLASYEQYF.

The chain uses TRBV21-1 and TRBJ1-1. TRBV21-1 is flagged as a pseudogene. The CDR3 sequence is 16 residues long. CDR3 DNA sequence: TGTGCCAGCAGCAAAGAGGGCGGCGGCCACATCCGTTGTGCTTTCTTT. Its translation: CASSKEGGGHIRCAFF.

CDR3: CASSLGQRNTIYF. In DNA, the CDR3 is TGTGCCAGCAGTTTGGGACAAAGAAACACCATATATTTT. The rearrangement joins TRBV28 to TRBJ1-3; possibly TRBD1 for D (6 bases). Trimming shortened V by 3 bases and J by 5 bases, and 8 bases separated the two germline ends. CDR3 size: 13 residues. CDR1 is MDHEN and CDR2 is SYDVKM in the germline V gene.

The gene calls are TRBV19 and TRBJ2-7, with 12 bases matching TRBD1. Looked up from germline, CDR1 is LNHDA and CDR2 is SQIVND (reference sequence). J lost 5 bases, V lost 8 bases, and 4 bases had no gene match. This CDR3 spans 13 amino acids. The DNA for the CDR3 is TGTGCCAGTGGGGGGACAGGGGGCCACGAGCAGTACTTC. Protein product: CASGGTGGHEQYF. The whole variable domain, filled in from reference TRBV19 and TRBJ2-7, reads DGGITQSPKYLFRKEGQNVTLSCEQNLNHDAMYWYRQDPGQGLRLIYYSQIVNDFQKGDIAEGYSVSREKKESFPLTVTSAQKNPTAFYLCASGGTGGHEQYFGPGTRLTVT.

The chain couples TRBV11-2 to TRBJ2-7, with a possible D match to TRBD1 (6 bases). Germline V gene lookup returns CDR1 SGHAT and CDR2 FQNNGV. The CDR3 covers 15 residues. Trimming took 2 bases from V and 0 from J, leaving 11 bases between them. This CDR3 is CASSLRTDSSYEQYF. Here the CDR3 DNA reads TGTGCCAGCAGCTTAAGGACAGATTCCTCCTACGAGCAGTACTTC.

V is TRBV5-5 and J is TRBJ1-2, with D perhaps TRBD1 (6 bases). Per the germline V gene, CDR1 is SGHKS and CDR2 is YYEKEE (reference sequence). The CDR3 totals 18 residues. Trimming removed 1 base from V and 8 bases from J, with 27 bases in between. CDR3 region: CASSLILPGAKQGRGYTF. The CDR3 bases are TGTGCCAGCAGCTTGATCCTACCGGGTGCAAAACAGGGACGGGGCTACACCTTC.

The chain is built from TRBV19 and TRBJ1-5, with 7 bases fitting TRBD1. Trimming took 1 base from V and 6 from J; bases not matched to a gene: 6. Per the germline V gene, CDR1 is LNHDA and CDR2 is SQIVND (reference sequence). This CDR3 comprises 15 residues. The CDR3 nucleotides are TGTGCCAGTAGTATAGGACAGGGCGAAACTCAGCCCCAGCATTTT. Translated, it gives CASSIGQGETQPQHF.

The chain uses TRBV7-8 and TRBJ2-3; tentative D call: TRBD2 (5 bases). Germline V CDR1 and CDR2: SGHVS, FQNEAQ. This CDR3 comprises 16 residues. Trimming cost V 6 bases and J 0 bases, with 16 bases left between them. The CDR3 sequence is CASSRSGLASTDTQYF. For the CDR3, the DNA is TGTGCCAGCAGTCGAAGCGGACTCGCTAGCACAGATACGCAGTATTTT.

DNA of the CDR3: TGTGCCAGCAGCTTGGAGGGGACGGCCAACTACGAGCAGTACTTC. It translates to CASSLEGTANYEQYF. J is TRBJ2-7 and V is TRBV5-6; D tentatively reads TRBD1 or TRBD2 (5 bases each). The germline V and J ends were trimmed by 0 bases and 3 bases, with 13 bases remaining between them. Germline V gene sequence: CDR1 SGHDT, CDR2 YYEEEE. CDR3 size: 15 residues.

The genes are TRBV7-9 and TRBJ2-3; no definite D call. The CDR3 is made up of 12 amino acids. Trimming cost V 3 bases and J 9 bases, with 10 bases left between them. Germline-derived CDR1 and CDR2 are SEHNR and FQNEAQ (reference sequence). DNA of the CDR3: TGTGCCAGCAGCTTTCTTACCAGCACGCAGTATTTT. Translated, it gives CASSFLTSTQYF. Complete variable domain (other parts from reference TRBV7-9 and TRBJ2-3): DTGVSQNPRHKITKRGQNVTFRCDPISEHNRLYWYRQTLGQGPEFLTYFQNEAQLEKSRLLSDRFSAERPKGSFSTLEIQRTEQGDSAMYLCASSFLTSTQYFGPGTRLTVL.

V usage is TRBV6-5 and J usage is TRBJ1-6; D gene ambiguous. Germline values: CDR1 MNHEY, CDR2 SVGAGI. Trimming took off 0 bases at V and 5 bases at J, with 8 bases between the two ends. CDR3 size: 15 residues. The CDR3 sequence is CASSYSGRDNSPLHF. The CDR3 DNA reads TGTGCCAGCAGTTACTCGGGAAGGGATAATTCACCCCTCCACTTT.

This chain joins TRBV5-6 and TRBJ2-7; possible D gene TRBD1, 6 bases. The CDR3 length is 12 residues. Germline CDR1 SGHDT, CDR2 YYEEEE. The germline V and J ends were trimmed by 4 bases and 6 bases, with 11 bases remaining between them. The CDR3 DNA is TGTGCCAGCAGCCTGGGGGCCGCCGAGCAGTACTTC. Amino acid sequence: CASSLGAAEQYF.

The chain uses TRBV19 and TRBJ2-1, with 8 bases that match TRBD2. Per germline, CDR1 LNHDA and CDR2 SQIVND (reference sequence). CDR3 length equals 14 residues. The J segment lost 7 bases and the V segment lost 7 bases, leaving 9 bases of the junction unmatched. In DNA form, the CDR3 reads TGTGCCAGTACCCAGGGACTAGGGGGTAATGAGCAGTTCTTC. Amino acid sequence: CASTQGLGGNEQFF.

This clone has just a few counts. The chain employs TRBV27 and TRBJ1-5; D ambiguous. CDR1 and CDR2 from the germline V gene are MNHEY and SMNVEV (reference sequence). Trimming pared 2 bases from V and 6 bases from J, leaving 11 bases between. CDR3 size: 14 residues. The CDR3 DNA is TGTGCCAGCAGTTTACAGAGAGGAGGTCAGCCCCAGCATTTT. It encodes CASSLQRGGQPQHF.

This chain joins TRBV2 and TRBJ1-1, with 12 bases lining up with TRBD1. Germline CDR1 is SNHLY and CDR2 is FYNNEI. V shed 8 bases and J 4 bases; nucleotides not matched to a gene: 5. CDR3 length: 14 residues. Here the CDR3 DNA reads TGTGCCAGCGCGCCGGGACAGGGGGCCACTGAAGCTTTCTTT. It encodes CASAPGQGATEAFF.

The rearrangement joins TRBV18 to TRBJ1-1, with D unresolved. Germline V gene sequence: CDR1 KGHSH, CDR2 LQKENI. Trimming cost V 5 bases and J 4 bases, with 11 bases left between them. The CDR3 totals 13 residues. CDR3 bases: TGTGCCAGCTCATCTAAGGGCGGCACTGAAGCTTTCTTT. It codes for CASSSKGGTEAFF. The variable domain in full, with the rest retrieved from reference TRBV18 and TRBJ1-1, is NAGVMQNPRHLVRRRGQEARLRCSPMKGHSHVYWYRQLPEEGLKFMVYLQKENIIDESGMPKERFSAEFPKEGPSILRIQQVVRGDSAAYFCASSSKGGTEAFFGQGTRLTVV.

The J gene is TRBJ1-6, the V gene TRBV28; D might be TRBD1 (6 bases). Per the germline V gene, CDR1 is MDHEN and CDR2 is SYDVKM. This CDR3 is 13 amino acids long. The ends were cut back, 6 bases at V and 7 bases at J, with 10 bases in the middle. The CDR3 region is CASRGGVNSPLHF. The CDR3 nucleotides read TGTGCCAGCAGGGGGGGCGTCAATTCACCCCTCCACTTT. Full variable domain (outside the CDR3, taken from reference TRBV28 and TRBJ1-6): DVKVTQSSRYLVKRTGEKVFLECVQDMDHENMFWYRQDPGLGLRLIYFSYDVKMKEKGDIPEGYSVSREKKERFSLILESASTNQTSMYLCASRGGVNSPLHFGNGTRLTVT.

This clone was seen a handful of times. The chain is built from TRBV19 and TRBJ1-1, with D uncertain. The CDR3 covers 12 residues. The germline V gene encodes CDR1 LNHDA and CDR2 SQIVND (reference sequence). The V gene lost 3 bases and the J gene lost 7 bases, with 9 bases spanning the gap. The CDR3 region is CASSIRRSEAFF. In nucleotides, the CDR3 is TGTGCCAGTAGTATTAGGAGGAGTGAAGCTTTCTTT.

The V call is TRBV28, the J call TRBJ2-3; D not certain. Germline V lookup: CDR1 MDHEN, CDR2 SYDVKM. Trimming removed 3 bases from V and 4 bases from J, with 8 bases in between. The CDR3 is 13 amino acids. Written as DNA, the CDR3 is TGTGCCAGCAGTTTCCAGGCAGCAGATACGCAGTATTTT. Protein product: CASSFQAADTQYF.

The J gene is TRBJ2-5, the V gene TRBV5-1; tentatively, D is TRBD1 (5 bases). The CDR3 spans 12 residues. V shed 5 bases and J shed 4 bases, with 9 bases lying between them. Germline assignment: CDR1 SGHRS and CDR2 YFSETQ. The CDR3 DNA reads TGCGCCAGCAGAAAAGGGGCAGAGACCCAGTACTTC. Protein product: CASRKGAETQYF.